This T cell receptor beta chain derives from a study of blood T cell repertoires in COVID-19. Across the study: There were acute and convalescent COVID-19 samples, and they came from the United States, Italy and Spain.

This CDR3 has 15 amino acids. Trimming cost V 0 bases and J 9 bases; bases outside gene matches: 7. Germline CDR1 and CDR2: SGHRS and YFSETQ. Original handling: Estimation of nucleated cell counts was performed using reference gene primer amplification. The repertoire was sequenced with immunoSEQ multiplex PCR; TCRdb's copy has only in-frame clones and lacks some. V and J calls and clone size are given by that table; D and trimming were obtained from the DNA. The data contain roughly 200,000 clones, approximately 87% of them singletons. V and J are TRBV5-1 and TRBJ1-5; 9 nucleotides match TRBD1. The sample was peripheral blood. The sequence derives from a man in his 60s who had recovered from COVID-19. The CDR3 DNA reads TGCGCCAGCAGCTTGGAGGGACAGGGTACCACGCCCCAGCATTTT. It codes for CASSLEGQGTTPQHF.